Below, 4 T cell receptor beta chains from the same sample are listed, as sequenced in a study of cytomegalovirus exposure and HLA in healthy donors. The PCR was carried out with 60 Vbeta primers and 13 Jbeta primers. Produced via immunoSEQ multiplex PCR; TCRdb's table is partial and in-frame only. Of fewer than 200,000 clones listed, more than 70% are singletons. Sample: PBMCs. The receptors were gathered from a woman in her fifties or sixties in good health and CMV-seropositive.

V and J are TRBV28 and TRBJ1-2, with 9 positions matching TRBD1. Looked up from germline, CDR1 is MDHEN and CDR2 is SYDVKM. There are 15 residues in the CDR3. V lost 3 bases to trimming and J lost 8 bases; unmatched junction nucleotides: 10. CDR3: CASSFSTGGLGGYTF. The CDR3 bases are TGTGCCAGCAGTTTCTCAACAGGGGGCCTGGGAGGCTACACCTTC.

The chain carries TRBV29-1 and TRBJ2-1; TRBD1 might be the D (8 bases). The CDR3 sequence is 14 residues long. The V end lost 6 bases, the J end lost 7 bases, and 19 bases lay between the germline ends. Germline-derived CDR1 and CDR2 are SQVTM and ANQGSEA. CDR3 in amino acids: CSVGQGGLGNEQFF. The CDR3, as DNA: TGCAGCGTCGGACAGGGCGGACTAGGGAATGAGCAGTTCTTC.

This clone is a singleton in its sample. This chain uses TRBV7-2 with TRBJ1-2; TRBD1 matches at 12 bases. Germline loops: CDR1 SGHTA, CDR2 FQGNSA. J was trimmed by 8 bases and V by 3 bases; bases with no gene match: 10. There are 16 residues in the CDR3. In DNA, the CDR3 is TGTGCCAGCAGCTTTGATCCGGGACAGGGGGCTAACGGCTACACCTTC. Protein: CASSFDPGQGANGYTF. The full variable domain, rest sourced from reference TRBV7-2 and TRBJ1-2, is GAGVSQSPSNKVTEKGKDVELRCDPISGHTALYWYRQSLGQGLEFLIYFQGNSAPDKSGLPSDRFSAERTGGSVSTLTIQRTQQEDSAVYLCASSFDPGQGANGYTFGSGTRLTVV.

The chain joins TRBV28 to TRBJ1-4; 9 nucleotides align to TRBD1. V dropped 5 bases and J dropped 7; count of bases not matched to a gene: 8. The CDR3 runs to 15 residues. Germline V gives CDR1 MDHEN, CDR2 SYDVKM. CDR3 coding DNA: TGTGCCAGCAGTGAGACAGGGGGAGGGGGTGAAAAACTGTTTTTT. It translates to CASSETGGGGEKLFF.